This section outlines one TCR beta chain sequence together with its context. Its cognate antigen is unknown. This sample stems from a study of blood T cells in healthy people across ages. Study-wide findings and caveats: PBMCs left unsorted prevented a conclusive naive versus antigen-experienced comparison. A roughly linear fall in TCR beta diversity per million T cells was seen with increasing age.

Trimming removed 4 bases from V and 5 bases from J, with 11 bases in between. The CDR3 length is 13 residues. The germline gives CDR1 MNHEY, CDR2 SMNVEV (reference sequence). For the second PCR, which ran for about 6 to 11 cycles, a sample-barcoded 5' primer and a J-beta primer mix were used. TCRdb called the 5' RACE reads again in MiXCR, with one record for every CDR3 protein. Here the sample spans roughly 1,000,000 distinct CDR3 sequences, 25% being singletons. The sample was also reused in another study, on T cells of mothers and their children. That report adds: Whatever RNA was extracted went entirely into cDNA synthesis, at approximately 1.4 ug per 15 ul. Related mother-child pairs showed slightly higher but non-significant overlap than unrelated pairs.

Sequencing was performed on blood. The sequence derives from a girl aged 2-10 years in good health. This rearrangement joins TRBV27 to TRBJ2-5, with D unresolved. The CDR3 region is CASSSSRRETQYF. Written as DNA, the CDR3 is TGTGCCAGCAGTTCAAGCCGACGGGAGACCCAGTACTTC.